Listed here are 9 T cell receptor beta chains from one sample, sequenced in a study of memory CD4+ T cells and cytomegalovirus serostatus. Data came from immunoSEQ multiplex PCR; TCRdb stores just in-frame clones and leaves some out. The sample holds some 48,000 clones, about 78% seen once. The sort gate was single viable CD3+CD4+CD8-CD45RO+ cells for memory CD4+ T cells. Sequenced sample: memory CD4+ T cells from blood. The receptors here all came from an adult in good health and CMV-seronegative.

This chain uses TRBV10-2 with TRBJ2-6, with 9 nucleotides matching TRBD1. The ends lost 4 bases at V and 0 bases at J; junction bases unmatched: 10. The CDR3 consists of 19 residues. Germline CDR1 and CDR2: WSHSY and SAAADI. CDR3 residues: CASSGSGTGISSGANVLTF. CDR3 bases: TGCGCCAGCAGTGGCTCCGGGACAGGGATTAGCTCTGGGGCCAACGTCCTGACTTTC.

The V and J genes are TRBV14 and TRBJ1-1; a possible D gene is TRBD1 (5 bases). Germline V lookup: CDR1 SGHDN, CDR2 FVKESK. V gave up 1 base and J gave up 5 bases, with 14 bases separating them. The CDR3 consists of 15 residues. CDR3: CASSQVAGRETEAFF. In nucleotides, the CDR3 is TGTGCCAGCAGCCAAGTGGCAGGGAGGGAAACTGAAGCTTTCTTT.

This chain's CDR3 is CASSLDLRAGGSYEQYF. CDR3 DNA: TGTGCCAGCAGCTTAGATCTTCGGGCAGGGGGGTCCTACGAGCAGTACTTC. The rearrangement links TRBV11-2 to TRBJ2-7; TRBD1 is a possible D gene (7 bases). Germline loops: CDR1 SGHAT, CDR2 FQNNGV. CDR3 length: 17 residues. V dropped 0 bases and J dropped 1 base, with 16 bases sitting between them.

CDR3 in amino acids: CASGYRGGGSYNEQFF. CDR3 in DNA: TGTGCCAGCGGCTACAGGGGTGGGGGAAGTTACAATGAGCAGTTCTTC. The genes are TRBV2 and TRBJ2-1; TRBD1 matches at 7 bases. Germline CDR1 reads SNHLY; CDR2 reads FYNNEI. This CDR3 is built from 16 residues. Losses at the gene ends were 8 bases for V and 4 bases for J; bases not matched to a gene: 14.

V and J are TRBV11-2 and TRBJ2-1; 12 bases line up with TRBD2. J was trimmed by 9 bases and V by 1 base; bases with no gene match: 7. Germline CDR1 reads SGHAT; CDR2 reads FQNNGV. CDR3 size: 16 residues. The chain's CDR3 is CASSLARLAGEGEQFF. The CDR3 DNA follows: TGTGCCAGCAGCTTAGCCAGACTAGCGGGAGAGGGTGAGCAGTTCTTC.

The count of this clone is one. V and J are TRBV6-6 and TRBJ1-3; D is unresolved. The V end lost 0 bases, the J end lost 2 bases, and 5 bases lay between the germline ends. Germline CDR1 and CDR2: MNHNY and SVGAGI (reference sequence). The CDR3 loop spans 14 amino acids. The CDR3: CASSYSIPGNTIYF. In DNA, the CDR3 is TGTGCCAGCAGTTACTCTATACCTGGAAACACCATATATTTT.

The V and J genes are TRBV5-1 and TRBJ2-7; TRBD2 matches at 11 bases. This CDR3 is built from 14 residues. The germline V gene encodes CDR1 SGHRS and CDR2 YFSETQ. The ends lost 5 bases at V and 1 base at J; junction bases unmatched: 2. DNA of the CDR3: TGCGCCAGCAGAACTAGCGGGGGATCCTACGAGCAGTACTTC. Translating it yields CASRTSGGSYEQYF. Based on the CDR3 plus reference TRBV5-1 and TRBJ2-7, the full variable domain is KAGVTQTPRYLIKTRGQQVTLSCSPISGHRSVSWYQQTPGQGLQFLFEYFSETQRNKGNFPGRFSGRQFSNSRSEMNVSTLELGDSALYLCASRTSGGSYEQYFGPGTRLTVT.

This sequence joins TRBV6-5 and TRBJ2-1; D is possibly TRBD1 (6 bases). Germline-derived CDR1 and CDR2 are MNHEY and SVGAGI. There are 12 residues in the CDR3. V was clipped by 6 bases and J by 5 bases, with 8 bases between them. CDR3 region: CASRQGNNEQFF. The CDR3 region has the DNA TGTGCCAGCAGACAGGGAAACAATGAGCAGTTCTTC.

This chain connects TRBV7-3 to TRBJ2-1; no reliable D call. V lost 2 bases, J lost 7 bases, and 9 bases lay in between. This CDR3 region has 13 residues. Germline V gene sequence: CDR1 SGHTA, CDR2 FQGTGA. The CDR3 DNA sequence: TGTGCCAGCAGCTTAGGAAGGGTAAATGAGCAGTTCTTC. This codes for CASSLGRVNEQFF.